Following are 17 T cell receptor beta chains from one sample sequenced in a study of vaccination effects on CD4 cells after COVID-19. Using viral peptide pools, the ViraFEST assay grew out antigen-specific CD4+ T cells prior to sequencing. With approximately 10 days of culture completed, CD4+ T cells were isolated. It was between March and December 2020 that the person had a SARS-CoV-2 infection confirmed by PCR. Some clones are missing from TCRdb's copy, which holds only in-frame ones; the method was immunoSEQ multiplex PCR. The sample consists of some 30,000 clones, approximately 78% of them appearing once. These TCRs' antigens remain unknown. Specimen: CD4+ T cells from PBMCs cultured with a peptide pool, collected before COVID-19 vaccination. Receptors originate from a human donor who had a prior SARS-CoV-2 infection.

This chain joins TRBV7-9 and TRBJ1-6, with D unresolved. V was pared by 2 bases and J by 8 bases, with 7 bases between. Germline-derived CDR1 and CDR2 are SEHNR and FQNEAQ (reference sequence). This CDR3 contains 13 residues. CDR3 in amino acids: CASSLLWDSPLHF. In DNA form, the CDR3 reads TGTGCCAGCAGCTTACTATGGGATTCACCCCTCCACTTT.

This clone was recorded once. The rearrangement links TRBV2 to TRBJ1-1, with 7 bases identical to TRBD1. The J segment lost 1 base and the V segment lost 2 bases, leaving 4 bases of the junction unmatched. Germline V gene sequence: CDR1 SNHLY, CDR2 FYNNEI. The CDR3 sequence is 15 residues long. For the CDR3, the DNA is TGTGCCAGCAGTGAATTGCCAGGGGGGAACACTGAAGCTTTCTTT. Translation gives CASSELPGGNTEAFF.

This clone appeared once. CDR3 DNA sequence: TGTGCCAGCAGTCTCGGGCCCCAAGAGACCCAGTACTTC. Its translation: CASSLGPQETQYF. The V and J genes are TRBV11-3 and TRBJ2-5; D remains unclear. Germline CDR1 SGHNT, CDR2 YENEEA. The CDR3 is made up of 13 amino acids. The V end was cut by 6 bases, the J end by 1 base, with 9 bases between.

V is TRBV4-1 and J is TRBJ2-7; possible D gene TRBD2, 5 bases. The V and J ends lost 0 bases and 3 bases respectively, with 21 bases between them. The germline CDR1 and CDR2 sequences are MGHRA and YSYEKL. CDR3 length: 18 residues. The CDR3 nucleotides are TGCGCCAGCAGCCAAGACGAGGTTAGGTGGAAGGGAGACTACGAGCAGTACTTC. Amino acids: CASSQDEVRWKGDYEQYF.

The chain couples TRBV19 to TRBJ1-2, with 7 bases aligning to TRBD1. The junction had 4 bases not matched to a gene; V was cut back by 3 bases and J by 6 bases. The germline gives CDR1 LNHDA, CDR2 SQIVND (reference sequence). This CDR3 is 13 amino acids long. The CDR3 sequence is CASSIGQGDGYTF. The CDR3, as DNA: TGTGCCAGTAGTATCGGGCAGGGGGATGGCTACACCTTC.

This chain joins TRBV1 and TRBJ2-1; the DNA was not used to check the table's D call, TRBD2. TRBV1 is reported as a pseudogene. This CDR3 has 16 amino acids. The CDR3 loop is CTSSQERGITYNEQFF. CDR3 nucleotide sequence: TGCACCAGCAGCCAAGAACGCGGGATCACCTACAATGAGCAGTTCTTC.

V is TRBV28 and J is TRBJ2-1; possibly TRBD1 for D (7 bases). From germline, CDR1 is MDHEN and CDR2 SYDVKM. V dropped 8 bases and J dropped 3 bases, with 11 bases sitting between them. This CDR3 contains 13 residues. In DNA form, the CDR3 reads TGTGCCAGCGCGGGACAGATCTACAATGAGCAGTTCTTC. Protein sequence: CASAGQIYNEQFF.

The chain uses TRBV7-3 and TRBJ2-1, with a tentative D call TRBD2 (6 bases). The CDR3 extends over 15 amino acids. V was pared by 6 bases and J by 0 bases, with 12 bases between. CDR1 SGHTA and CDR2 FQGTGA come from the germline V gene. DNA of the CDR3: TGTGCCAGCAGTTACATAGCGGACTCCTACAATGAGCAGTTCTTC. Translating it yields CASSYIADSYNEQFF.

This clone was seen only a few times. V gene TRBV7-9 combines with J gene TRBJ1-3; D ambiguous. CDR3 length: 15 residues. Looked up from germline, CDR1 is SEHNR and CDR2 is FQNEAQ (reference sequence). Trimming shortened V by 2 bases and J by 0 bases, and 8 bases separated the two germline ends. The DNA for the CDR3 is TGTGCCAGCAGCTTACTGGGTGGCTCTGGAAACACCATATATTTT. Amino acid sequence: CASSLLGGSGNTIYF. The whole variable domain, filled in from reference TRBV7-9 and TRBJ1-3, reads DTGVSQNPRHKITKRGQNVTFRCDPISEHNRLYWYRQTLGQGPEFLTYFQNEAQLEKSRLLSDRFSAERPKGSFSTLEIQRTEQGDSAMYLCASSLLGGSGNTIYFGEGSWLTVV.

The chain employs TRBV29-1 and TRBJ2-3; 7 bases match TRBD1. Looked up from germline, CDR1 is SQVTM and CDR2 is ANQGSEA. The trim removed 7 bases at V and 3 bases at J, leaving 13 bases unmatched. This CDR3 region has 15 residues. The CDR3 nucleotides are TGCAGCGCCCGACAGGGTAGAAGGGGTACAGATACGCAGTATTTT. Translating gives CSARQGRRGTDTQYF.

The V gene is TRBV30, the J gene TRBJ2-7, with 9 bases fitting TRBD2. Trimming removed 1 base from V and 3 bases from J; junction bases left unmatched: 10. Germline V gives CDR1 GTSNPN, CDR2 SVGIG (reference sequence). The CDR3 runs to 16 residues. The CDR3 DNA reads TGTGCCTGGAGTGATAAGGGCGGGGGGGCCAACTACGAGCAGTACTTC. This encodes CAWSDKGGGANYEQYF. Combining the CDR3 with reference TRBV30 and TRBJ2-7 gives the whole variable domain SQTIHQWPATLVQPVGSPLSLECTVEGTSNPNLYWYRQAAGRGLQLLFYSVGIGQISSEVPQNLSASRPQDRQFILSSKKLLLSDSGFYLCAWSDKGGGANYEQYFGPGTRLTVT.

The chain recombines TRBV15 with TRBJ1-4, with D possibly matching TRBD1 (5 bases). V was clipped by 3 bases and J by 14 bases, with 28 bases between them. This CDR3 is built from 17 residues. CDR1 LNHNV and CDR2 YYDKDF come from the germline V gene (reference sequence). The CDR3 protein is CATSRQIGRGREGQLFF. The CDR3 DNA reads TGTGCCACCAGCAGGCAAATCGGCCGGGGGAGAGAAGGGCAGCTGTTTTTT.

DNA of the CDR3: TGCAGCGTTAAAATCCCAGGGGAAAAACTGTTTTTT. It codes for CSVKIPGEKLFF. This chain links TRBV29-1 with TRBJ1-4; a possible D gene is TRBD1 (5 bases). The CDR3 length is 12 residues. CDR1 is SQVTM, CDR2 ANQGSEA, per germline. V dropped 5 bases and J dropped 8 bases, with 12 bases sitting between them.

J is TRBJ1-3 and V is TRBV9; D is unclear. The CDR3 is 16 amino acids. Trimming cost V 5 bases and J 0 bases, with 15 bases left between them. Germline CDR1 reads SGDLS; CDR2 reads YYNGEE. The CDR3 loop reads CASSENGLSSGNTIYF. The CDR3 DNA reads TGTGCCAGCAGTGAAAACGGGTTGAGCTCTGGAAACACCATATATTTT. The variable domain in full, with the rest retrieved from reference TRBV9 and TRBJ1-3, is DSGVTQTPKHLITATGQRVTLRCSPRSGDLSVYWYQQSLDQGLQFLIQYYNGEERAKGNILERFSAQQFPDLHSELNLSSLELGDSALYFCASSENGLSSGNTIYFGEGSWLTVV.

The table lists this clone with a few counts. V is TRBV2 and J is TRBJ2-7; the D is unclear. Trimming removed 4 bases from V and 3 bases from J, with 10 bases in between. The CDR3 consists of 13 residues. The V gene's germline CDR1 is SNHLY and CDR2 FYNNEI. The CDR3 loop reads CASSAPYYYEQYF. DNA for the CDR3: TGTGCCAGCAGTGCCCCTTACTACTACGAGCAGTACTTC.

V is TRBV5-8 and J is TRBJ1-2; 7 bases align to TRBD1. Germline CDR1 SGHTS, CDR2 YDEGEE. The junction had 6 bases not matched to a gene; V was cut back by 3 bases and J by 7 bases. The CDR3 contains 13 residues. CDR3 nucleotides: TGTGCCAGCAGCTCTAGACAGGGAGGTGGCTACACCTTC. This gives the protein CASSSRQGGGYTF.

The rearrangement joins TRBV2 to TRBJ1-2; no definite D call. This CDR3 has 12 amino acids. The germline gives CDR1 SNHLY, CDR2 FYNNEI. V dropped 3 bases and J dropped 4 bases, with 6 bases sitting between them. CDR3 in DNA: TGTGCCAGCAGTGAGCCGGGCTATGGCTACACCTTC. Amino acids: CASSEPGYGYTF.